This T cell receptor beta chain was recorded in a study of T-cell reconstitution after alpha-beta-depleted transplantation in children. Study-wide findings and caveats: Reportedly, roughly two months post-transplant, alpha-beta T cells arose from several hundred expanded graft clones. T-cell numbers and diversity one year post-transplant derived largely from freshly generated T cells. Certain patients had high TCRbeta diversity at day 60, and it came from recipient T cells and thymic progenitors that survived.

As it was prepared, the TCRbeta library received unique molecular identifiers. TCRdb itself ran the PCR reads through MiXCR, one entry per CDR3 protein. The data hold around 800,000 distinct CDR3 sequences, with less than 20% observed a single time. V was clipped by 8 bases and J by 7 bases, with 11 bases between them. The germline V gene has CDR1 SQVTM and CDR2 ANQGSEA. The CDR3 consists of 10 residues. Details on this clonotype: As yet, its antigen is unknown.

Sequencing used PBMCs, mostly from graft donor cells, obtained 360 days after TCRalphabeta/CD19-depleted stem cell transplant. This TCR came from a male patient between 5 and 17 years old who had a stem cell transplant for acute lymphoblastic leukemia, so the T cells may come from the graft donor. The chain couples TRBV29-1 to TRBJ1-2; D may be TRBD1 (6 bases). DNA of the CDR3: TGCAGCTACAGGGATGGTGGCTACACCTTC. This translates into CSYRDGGYTF.